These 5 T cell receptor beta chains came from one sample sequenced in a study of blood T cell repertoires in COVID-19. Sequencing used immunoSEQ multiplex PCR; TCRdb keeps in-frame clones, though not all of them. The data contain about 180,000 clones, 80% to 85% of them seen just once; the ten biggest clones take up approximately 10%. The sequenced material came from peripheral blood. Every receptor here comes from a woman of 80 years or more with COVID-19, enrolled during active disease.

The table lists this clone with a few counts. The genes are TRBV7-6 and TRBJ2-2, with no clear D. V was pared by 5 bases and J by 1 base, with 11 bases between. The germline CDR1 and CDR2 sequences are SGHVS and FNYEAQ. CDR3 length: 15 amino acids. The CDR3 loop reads CASSVSNVNTGELFF. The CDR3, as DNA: TGTGCCAGCAGCGTTAGCAATGTGAACACCGGGGAGCTGTTTTTT.

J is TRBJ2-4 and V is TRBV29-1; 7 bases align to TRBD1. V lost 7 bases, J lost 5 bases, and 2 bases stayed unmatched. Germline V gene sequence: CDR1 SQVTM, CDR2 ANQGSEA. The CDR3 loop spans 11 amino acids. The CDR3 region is CSADRENIQYF. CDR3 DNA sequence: TGCAGCGCCGACAGGGAAAACATTCAGTACTTC.

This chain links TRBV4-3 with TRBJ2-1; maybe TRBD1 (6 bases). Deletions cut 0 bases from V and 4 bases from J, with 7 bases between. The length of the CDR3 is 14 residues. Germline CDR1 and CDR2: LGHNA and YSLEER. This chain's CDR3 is CASSQEGGYNEQFF. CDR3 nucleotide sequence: TGCGCCAGCAGCCAAGAAGGGGGTTACAATGAGCAGTTCTTC.

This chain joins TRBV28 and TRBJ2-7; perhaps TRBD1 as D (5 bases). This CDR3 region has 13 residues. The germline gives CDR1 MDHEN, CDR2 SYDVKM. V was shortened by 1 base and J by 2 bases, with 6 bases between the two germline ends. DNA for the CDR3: TGTGCCAGCAGTTTATCGGACACCTACGAGCAGTACTTC. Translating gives CASSLSDTYEQYF.

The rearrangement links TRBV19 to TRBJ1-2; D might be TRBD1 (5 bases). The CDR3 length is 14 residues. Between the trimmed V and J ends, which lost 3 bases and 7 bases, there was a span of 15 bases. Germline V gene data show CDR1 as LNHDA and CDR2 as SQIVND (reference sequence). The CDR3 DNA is TGTGCCAGTAGTATTGGACGCAGGGTTGGTGGCTACACCTTC. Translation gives CASSIGRRVGGYTF. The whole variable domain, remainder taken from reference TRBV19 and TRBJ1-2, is DGGITQSPKYLFRKEGQNVTLSCEQNLNHDAMYWYRQDPGQGLRLIYYSQIVNDFQKGDIAEGYSVSREKKESFPLTVTSAQKNPTAFYLCASSIGRRVGGYTFGSGTRLTVV.